This section outlines one T cell receptor beta chain sequence together with its context. The missing CDR3 end, 3 residues past where the read stops, is filled in from the germline J gene. Germline V CDR1 and CDR2: SGHRS, YFSETQ. This CDR3 spans 13 amino acids. Trimming took 0 bases from V and 4 from J, leaving 7 bases between them. The sample is drawn from a study of T cells in women clearing cervical HPV infection. Genomic DNA, averaging about 1,100 ng per sample, yielded TCR beta CDR3 via immunoSEQ. Produced via immunoSEQ multiplex PCR; TCRdb's table is partial and in-frame only. In total, the table holds tens of thousands of clones.

The J gene is TRBJ1-2, the V gene TRBV5-1, with D tentatively TRBD1 (6 bases). Specimen: blood buffy coat. The source is a woman between 18 and 70 years old with a cervical HPV16 infection that either progressed to CIN3+ or cleared (not recorded which). This CDR3 is CASSLDRVYGYTF. The CDR3 DNA, read in part, is TGCGCCAGCAGCTTGGACAGGGTCTATGGC.